These T cell receptor beta chains were read from a single sample in a study of T-cell memory formation after mild COVID-19. Each CDR3 protein is one row after TCRdb ran MiXCR on the 5' RACE reads. The sample shows roughly 260,000 distinct CDR3 sequences, about a sixth of them seen only once. Material: PBMCs or a T cell subset sorted from them (not recorded which). The origin of the receptors is a man aged 18-30 years who had mild COVID-19 (a few samples of this study predate the infection). Cell type and time point are not known. The CDR3 runs from the conserved cysteine through the conserved F or W. Each record gives: J gene, V gene, clone size, D gene, CDR3 DNA, CDR3 protein. A D gene is named only where the DNA matches it firmly. Size is stated for part of the rows, as once, few or many counts, or as a class when the clone is expanded.

>TRBJ2-3|TRBV7-2|many|-
TGTGCCAGCAGCTTAGCCCCTTTTTTCACAGATACGCAGTATTTT
CASSLAPFFTDTQYF
>TRBJ2-3|TRBV5-1|few|TRBD2
TGCGCCAGCAGCTTGGCCCCTCCAGCGGGGGGGGAGGATACGCAGTATTTT
CASSLAPPAGGEDTQYF
>TRBJ2-7|TRBV12-3/TRBV12-4|-|-
TGTGCCAGCAGTGTCTCCTGGGTGAACTACGAGCAGTACTTC
CASSVSWVNYEQYF
>TRBJ2-5|TRBV5-1|-|TRBD2
TGCGCCAGCAGCTTAGCGGGGGGGCCGGAGGGCCAGTACTTC
CASSLAGGPEGQYF
>TRBJ2-3|TRBV10-3|-|TRBD1
TGTGCCATCACTCTGGACAGGGCGTCAGATACGCAGTATTTT
CAITLDRASDTQYF
>TRBJ1-1|TRBV5-4|few|TRBD1
TGTGCCAGCAGCCTAGGGACAGGGCTGATGAACACTGAAGCTTTCTTT
CASSLGTGLMNTEAFF
>TRBJ2-5|TRBV5-1|few|TRBD1
TGCGCCAGCAGTCTAACAGGGGAAAGGCAAGAGACCCAGTACTTC
CASSLTGERQETQYF
>TRBJ1-4|TRBV30|few|-
TGTGCCTGGAGTGGCGGACGGTGGTCGGAAAAACTGTTTTTT
CAWSGGRWSEKLFF
>TRBJ1-6|TRBV2|few|-
TGTGCCAGCAGTGAGATTTCACCCCTCCACTTT
CASSEISPLHF
>TRBJ2-5|TRBV5-1|-|TRBD1
TGCGCCAGCAGCCCGGGACAGATCCAAGAGACCCAGTACTTC
CASSPGQIQETQYF
>TRBJ2-3|TRBV7-2|-|-
TGTGCCAGCAGCTTTGGCCCCAGGGGGGTGTCAACATTT
CASSFGPRGVSTF
>TRBJ1-2|TRBV6-1|-|TRBD1
TGTGCCAGCAGTGAAGCAGGACAGGGAGGTGGCTACACCTTC
CASSEAGQGGGYTF
>TRBJ1-1|TRBV4-3|-|-
TGCGCCAGCAGCCCCCAGGGGATCATGAACACTGAAGCTTTCTTT
CASSPQGIMNTEAFF
>TRBJ1-6|TRBV12-3/TRBV12-4|few|-
TGTGCCAGCAGTCCCCCTTTTACACCCCTCCACTTT
CASSPPFTPLHF
>TRBJ1-5|TRBV19|-|TRBD1
TGTGCCAGTAGTCCCCAGGGGGATCAGCCCCAGCATTTT
CASSPQGDQPQHF
>TRBJ2-3|TRBV6-2/TRBV6-3|-|TRBD1
TGTGCCAGCAGCCGCCAACCCCCGGTGACAGGGTCTACAGATACGCAGTATTTT
CASSRQPPVTGSTDTQYF
>TRBJ2-4|TRBV21-1|few|-
TGTGCCAGCAGCAAAGTGGAGGTTCGAGCCAAAAACATTCAGTACTTC
CASSKVEVRAKNIQYF
>TRBJ2-5|TRBV14|-|TRBD1
TGTGCCAGCAGCCAAGAGCAGGGGGCGAGAGAGACCCAGTACTTC
CASSQEQGARETQYF